This T cell receptor beta chain was recovered during a study of T cell responses to AZD1222 COVID-19 vaccine. The CDR3 totals 15 residues. Trimming stripped 4 bases from V and 2 bases from J, with 15 bases between. From germline, CDR1 is SGHRS and CDR2 YFSETQ. Assay: immunoSEQ multiplex PCR; the TCRdb copy retains only in-frame clones and omits some. The sample has around 150,000 clones, 75% to 85% seen once. This sequence was found in an adult who received the MenACWY meningococcal vaccine as a control. The chain uses TRBV5-1 and TRBJ2-5, with D possibly TRBD1 on 5 matching bases. Here the sequenced sample was peripheral blood, taken 28 days after the second dose of the MenACWY control vaccine. The chain's CDR3 is CASSAAGNRQETQYF. For the CDR3, the DNA is TGCGCCAGCAGCGCGGCAGGGAATAGGCAAGAGACCCAGTACTTC.